This record concerns one TCR beta chain sequence. Its antigen is unidentified. Unexposed donor CD4+ T cells date from about 2011-2018, before the COVID-19 pandemic. The cells were cultured for about ten days before CD4+ T cells were isolated. Method: immunoSEQ multiplex PCR; TCRdb's copy keeps in-frame clones and lacks some. The sample shows about 21,000 clones, about 79% of them seen only once. Trimming removed 3 bases from V and 10 bases from J, with 18 bases in between. This CDR3 has 14 residues. The germline CDR1 and CDR2 sequences are ENHRY and SYGVKD. This sample was taken from a study of CD4 T cells in relation to SARS-CoV-2 and coronaviruses.

What was sequenced was CD4+ T cells from PBMCs, cultured in vitro. The TCR comes from a human donor in good health. This chain links TRBV10-3 with TRBJ1-2, with D hard to call. CDR3 in DNA: TGTGCCATCAGTGAAGGCGCGACCTCTCCTGACTACACCTTC. The encoded protein is CAISEGATSPDYTF.